The T cell receptor beta chain under discussion was sequenced for a study of T cells in women clearing cervical HPV infection. Dot-blot hybridization genotyped cervical HPV amplified with MY09/MY11 PCR. As regards this clone: The read is 3 residues too short to cover the CDR3 end, so that end is filled in from the germline J gene.

Method: immunoSEQ multiplex PCR; TCRdb's copy keeps in-frame clones and lacks some. The repertoire table contains 15,000 to 20,000 clones. Germline V gene lookup returns CDR1 KGHSH and CDR2 LQKENI. The CDR3 has 17 amino acids. V usage is TRBV18 and J usage is TRBJ2-4; 7 bases map to TRBD1. The receptor comes from a woman aged 18 to 75 with a cervical HPV16 infection that either progressed to CIN3+ or cleared (not recorded which). The sequenced sample was blood buffy coat. The sequenced part of the CDR3 DNA is TGTGCCAGCTCACGAGGGGCGACAGGGTGGTACGACTATGGT. Translation: CASSRGATGWYDYG. The entire CDR3 protein reads CASSRGATGWYDYGQYF.